What follows describes a single T cell receptor (beta chain). What was amplified from RNA transcripts were TCR beta CDR3 regions. HTBI primers were the set used in a first-round RT-PCR of the TCR CDR3. TCRdb re-called the multiplex PCR reads through MiXCR, storing one row per CDR3 protein. Of hundreds of thousands of distinct CDR3 sequences listed, around 13% are singletons. These data are taken from a study of T cells in Graves' hyperthyroidism and ophthalmopathy. CDR3 length equals 14 residues. Germline V gene sequence: CDR1 MNHEY, CDR2 SMNVEV (reference sequence). V dropped 5 bases and J dropped 2 bases, with 13 bases sitting between them.

Material: blood. This chain uses TRBV27 with TRBJ2-7; D not certain. This clonotype was obtained from a woman aged 18 to 35 with Graves' hyperthyroidism. The CDR3 loop is CASSAEGSTYEQYF. The CDR3 DNA reads as TGTGCCAGCAGTGCAGAAGGATCTACCTACGAGCAGTACTTC.